The rows below give T cell receptor beta chains drawn from one sample of a study of cytomegalovirus exposure and HLA in healthy donors. Produced via immunoSEQ multiplex PCR; TCRdb's table is partial and in-frame only. Among 110,000 or so clones, 74% were seen once, and the ten largest hold 2% to 2.5%. What was sequenced was PBMCs. These receptors were collected from a human donor in good health. Each CDR3 is given with its conserved first and last residue. The D gene is left open where the match is weak. Some rows have no size entry. The others give once, few or many, or a class for an expanded clone.

V	J	D	size	CDR3	DNA
TRBV18	TRBJ1-2	NA	NA	CASFGRGVYGYTF	TGTGCCAGCTTCGGTCGGGGAGTCTATGGCTACACCTTC
TRBV29-1	TRBJ2-7	NA	NA	CSVQFPSRGPYEQYF	TGCAGCGTTCAATTCCCTAGCAGGGGCCCGTACGAGCAGTACTTC
TRBV7-2	TRBJ2-1	TRBD2	NA	CASSSPGLAGGSSYNEQFF	TGTGCCAGCAGCTCTCCCGGCCTAGCGGGAGGGAGCTCCTACAATGAGCAGTTCTTC
TRBV5-1	TRBJ2-5	NA	NA	CASSRGTGTQQETQYF	TGCGCCAGCAGCCGAGGCACCGGGACTCAACAAGAGACCCAGTACTTC
TRBV29-1	TRBJ1-1	TRBD1	NA	CSVEVDRASEAFF	TGCAGCGTTGAGGTCGACAGGGCGAGTGAAGCTTTCTTT
TRBV6-6	TRBJ2-3	NA	NA	CATRERRSFDTQYF	TGTGCCACCCGGGAGCGGCGTTCCTTTGATACGCAGTATTTT
TRBV19	TRBJ1-1	NA	NA	CASNPSHRAVLNTEAFF	TGTGCCAGTAACCCCTCTCATCGAGCGGTTCTGAACACTGAAGCTTTCTTT
TRBV29-1	TRBJ1-1	NA	NA	CSAKQGEAFF	TGCAGCGCGAAACAGGGTGAAGCTTTCTTT
TRBV30	TRBJ2-1	NA	few	CAWSAPSIRPPETKQFF	TGTGCCTGGAGTGCCCCATCTATAAGACCGCCAGAAACTAAGCAGTTCTTC
TRBV27	TRBJ1-6	NA	NA	CASSPDPQGGNSPLHF	TGTGCCAGCAGTCCCGACCCTCAAGGAGGTAATTCACCCCTCCACTTT
TRBV30	TRBJ1-5	TRBD1	NA	CAWSAVDRGNQPQHF	TGTGCCTGGAGCGCCGTAGACAGGGGGAACCAGCCCCAGCATTTT
TRBV29-1	TRBJ2-4	NA	NA	CSVDQGGKNIQYF	TGCAGCGTTGACCAGGGGGGAAAAAACATTCAGTACTTC
TRBV11-2	TRBJ1-1	NA	few	CASRRGGFTEAFF	TGTGCCAGCAGGCGGGGGGGCTTCACTGAAGCTTTCTTT
TRBV6-1	TRBJ1-1	TRBD1	NA	CASRDRMKTEAFF	TGTGCCAGCAGGGACAGGATGAAAACTGAAGCTTTCTTT
TRBV28	TRBJ2-6	NA	few	CASTQGGSGANVLTF	TGTGCCAGCACCCAAGGGGGCTCTGGGGCCAACGTCCTGACTTTC
TRBV5-6	TRBJ2-7	TRBD2	NA	CASSLERGASYEQYF	TGTGCCAGCAGCTTAGAGCGGGGGGCCTCCTACGAGCAGTACTTC